This T cell receptor beta chain was obtained from a study of cytomegalovirus exposure and HLA in healthy donors. Study results and limitations: Presence/absence analyses treated sequencing depth as roughly uniform across donors. TCR beta sequences reportedly predicted most subjects' HLA-A and HLA-B alleles accurately.

The V gene's germline CDR1 is SGHRS and CDR2 YFSETQ. Between the trimmed V and J ends, which lost 5 bases and 0 bases, there was a span of 12 bases. The CDR3 sequence is 14 residues long. About this clone: Its antigen is still unknown.

Vbeta (60) and Jbeta (13) primers were used in the PCR. TCRdb's copy holds only in-frame clones and misses some; the assay was immunoSEQ multiplex PCR. There are some 190,000 clones in the sample; 70% to 80% occur only once, and 1.5% to 2% lies in the top ten. The V gene is TRBV5-1, the J gene TRBJ2-7; the D gene is possibly TRBD2 (6 bases). The origin of this receptor is a man younger than 30 in good health and CMV-seronegative. The sample consisted of PBMCs. The CDR3 here is CASRQRGDSYEQYF. The CDR3 DNA is TGCGCCAGCAGACAACGCGGGGACTCCTACGAGCAGTACTTC. The variable domain in full, with the rest retrieved from reference TRBV5-1 and TRBJ2-7, is KAGVTQTPRYLIKTRGQQVTLSCSPISGHRSVSWYQQTPGQGLQFLFEYFSETQRNKGNFPGRFSGRQFSNSRSEMNVSTLELGDSALYLCASRQRGDSYEQYFGPGTRLTVT.